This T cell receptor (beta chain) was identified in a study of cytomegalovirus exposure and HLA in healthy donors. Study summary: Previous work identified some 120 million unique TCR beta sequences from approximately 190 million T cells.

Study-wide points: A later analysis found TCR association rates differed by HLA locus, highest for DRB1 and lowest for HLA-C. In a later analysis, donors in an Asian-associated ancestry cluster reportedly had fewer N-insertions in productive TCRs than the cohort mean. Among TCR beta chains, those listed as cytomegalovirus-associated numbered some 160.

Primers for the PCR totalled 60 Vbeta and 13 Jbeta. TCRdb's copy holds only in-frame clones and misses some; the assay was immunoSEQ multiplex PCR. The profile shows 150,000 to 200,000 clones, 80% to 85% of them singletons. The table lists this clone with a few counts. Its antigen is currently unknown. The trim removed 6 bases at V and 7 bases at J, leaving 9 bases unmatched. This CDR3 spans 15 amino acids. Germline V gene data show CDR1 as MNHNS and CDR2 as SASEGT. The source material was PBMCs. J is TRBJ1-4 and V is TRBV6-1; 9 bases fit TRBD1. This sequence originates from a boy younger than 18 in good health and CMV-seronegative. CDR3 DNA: TGTGCCAGCAGAGCAGGAGGACAGGGGACTGAAAAACTGTTTTTT. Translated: CASRAGGQGTEKLFF.